This T cell receptor (beta chain) was profiled in a study of T cell responses to AZD1222 COVID-19 vaccine. The data were produced by immunoSEQ multiplex PCR, yet TCRdb's version contains in-frame clones alone and is incomplete. The sample lists 85,000 to 110,000 clones; roughly 88% were seen once. Study findings and constraints: Repertoires were collected only later (after the peak T cell response had occurred).

The CDR3 length is 15 residues. V gave up 3 bases and J gave up 4 bases; unmatched junction bases: 6. In germline, CDR1 is ENHRY, CDR2 SYGVKD. This clone was seen a single time. Its antigen is undetermined. This receptor was identified in an adult in good health. This sample comprised peripheral blood, obtained on day 0 of AZD1222 vaccination. This chain links TRBV10-3 with TRBJ1-3; 7 bases are shared with TRBD1. For the CDR3, the DNA is TGTGCCATCAGTGAAGGGGGCTCGCTAGGAAACACCATATATTTT. This encodes CAISEGGSLGNTIYF.